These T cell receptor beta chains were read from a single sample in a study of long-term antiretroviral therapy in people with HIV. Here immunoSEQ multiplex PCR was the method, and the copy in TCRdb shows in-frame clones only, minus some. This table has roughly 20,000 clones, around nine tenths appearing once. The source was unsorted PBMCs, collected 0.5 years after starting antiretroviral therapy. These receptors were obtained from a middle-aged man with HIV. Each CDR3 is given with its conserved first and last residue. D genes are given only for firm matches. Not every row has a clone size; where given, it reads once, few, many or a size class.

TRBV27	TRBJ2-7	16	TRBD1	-	TGTGCCAGCAGTTTATTGGGACAGGGGGCTGGATACGAGCAGTACTTC	CASSLLGQGAGYEQYF
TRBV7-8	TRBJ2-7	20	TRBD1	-	TGTGCCAGCAGCCGGGGACAGGACGAACTAGAGGTCCTGACCTACTACGAGCAGTACTTC	CASSRGQDELEVLTYYEQYF
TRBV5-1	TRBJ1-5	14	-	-	TGCGCCAGCAGCTTTGGAGGGGTTGATCAGCCCCAGCATTTT	CASSFGGVDQPQHF
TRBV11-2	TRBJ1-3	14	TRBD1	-	TGTGCCAGCAGCTTAGGGGACAGGGGTCACACCATATATTTT	CASSLGDRGHTIYF
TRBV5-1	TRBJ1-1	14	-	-	TGCGCCAGCAGCCCGGGGGGAGTGAACACTGAAGCTTTCTTT	CASSPGGVNTEAFF
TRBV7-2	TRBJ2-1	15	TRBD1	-	TGTGCCAGCAGCCCAGTCTACAGGGGGCTAAGAGAGCAGTTCTTC	CASSPVYRGLREQFF
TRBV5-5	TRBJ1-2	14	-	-	TGTGCCAGCAGCGGGGTCGCTCCCCGATATGGCTACACCTTC	CASSGVAPRYGYTF
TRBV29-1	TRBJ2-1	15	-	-	TGCAGCACCTCCCCAAAGCGGAGGGATCAGGGGGAGCAGTTCTTC	CSTSPKRRDQGEQFF
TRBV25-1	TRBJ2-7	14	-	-	TGTGCCAGCAGTGAAAATAGGGGAACCTACGAGCAGTACTTC	CASSENRGTYEQYF
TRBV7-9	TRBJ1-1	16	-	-	TGTGCCAGCAGCCCCCCGAACCCACAGGGGAACACTGAAGCTTTCTTT	CASSPPNPQGNTEAFF
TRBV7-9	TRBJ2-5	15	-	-	TGTGCCAGCAGCCGGGTTTATGGGGAAAAAGAGACCCAGTACTTC	CASSRVYGEKETQYF
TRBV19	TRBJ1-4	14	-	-	TGTGCCAGTAGTATCTGGGGACTGGGTGAAAAACTGTTTTTT	CASSIWGLGEKLFF
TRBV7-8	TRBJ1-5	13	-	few	TGTGCCAGCAGCCCACTCCGGCAGCAGCCCCAGCATTTT	CASSPLRQQPQHF
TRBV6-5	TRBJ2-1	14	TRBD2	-	TGTGCCAGCACCGGGGGGAGCTCCTACAATGAGCAGTTCTTC	CASTGGSSYNEQFF
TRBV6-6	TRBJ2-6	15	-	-	TGTGCCAGCGGAACCTCGGGGGCTGGGGCCAACGTCCTGACTTTC	CASGTSGAGANVLTF
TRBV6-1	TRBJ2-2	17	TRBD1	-	TGTGCCAGCAGTGAAAGGGTGGACAGGGTAGGGACCGGGGAGCTGTTTTTT	CASSERVDRVGTGELFF
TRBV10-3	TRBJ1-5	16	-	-	TGTGCCATCAGTGAGTCGGTCGGGGGTTACAATCAGCCCCAGCATTTT	CAISESVGGYNQPQHF
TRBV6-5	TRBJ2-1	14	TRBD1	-	TGTGCCAGCACTCAGGACAGGGGAAACAATGAGCAGTTCTTC	CASTQDRGNNEQFF
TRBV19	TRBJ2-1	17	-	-	TGTGCCAGTAGTATTAAAGGGGGAGCTACGAATTACAATGAGCAGTTCTTC	CASSIKGGATNYNEQFF
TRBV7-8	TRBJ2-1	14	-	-	TGTGCCAGCAGCTCTTTAGCGGCTGGGGATGAGCAGTTCTTC	CASSSLAAGDEQFF
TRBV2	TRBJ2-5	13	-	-	TGTGCCAGCAGGAATGTGGCAGAAGAAACCCAGTACTTC	CASRNVAEETQYF
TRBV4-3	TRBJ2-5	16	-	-	TGCGCCAGCAGCCAAGATCTAATCTACAGGGACGAGACCCAGTACTTC	CASSQDLIYRDETQYF
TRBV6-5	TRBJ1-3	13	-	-	TGTGCCACCAGGGAGCGCTCCGGAAACACCATATATTTT	CATRERSGNTIYF
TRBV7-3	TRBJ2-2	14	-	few	TGTGCCAGCAGCTCCGACTCGAACACCGGGGAGCTGTTTTTT	CASSSDSNTGELFF
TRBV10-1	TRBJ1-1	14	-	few	TGCGCCAGCAGTGAGTCGAAGGGTAGGACTGAAGCTTTCTTT	CASSESKGRTEAFF
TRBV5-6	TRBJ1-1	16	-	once	TGTGCCAGCAGCTTGGCGGGGTTGGGACGGAACACTGAAGCTTTCTTT	CASSLAGLGRNTEAFF
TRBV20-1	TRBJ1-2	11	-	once	TGCAGTGCTAGAGCAAACTATGGCTACACCTTC	CSARANYGYTF
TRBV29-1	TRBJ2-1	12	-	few	TGCAGCGTACTTATCTCTCTCAATGAGCAGTTCTTC	CSVLISLNEQFF
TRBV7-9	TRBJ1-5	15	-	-	TGTGCCAGCAGCTTCGGTGATTATAGCAATCAGCCCCAGCATTTT	CASSFGDYSNQPQHF
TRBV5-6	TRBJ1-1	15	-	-	TGTGCCAGCAGCTTGCTAATAGACCCGAACACTGAAGCTTTCTTT	CASSLLIDPNTEAFF
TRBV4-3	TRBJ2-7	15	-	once	TGCGCCAGCAGCCAAAAAGGGCAGGGGGGTTACGAGCAGTACTTC	CASSQKGQGGYEQYF